A selection of T cell receptor beta chains follows, all from one sample in a study of T-cell reconstitution after alpha-beta-depleted transplantation in children. TCRdb used MiXCR to reprocess the PCR reads, holding one entry per CDR3 protein. The top ten clones hold just under 7.5% of a sample with around 300,000 distinct CDR3 sequences, about 9.5% of them seen once. The material sequenced was PBMCs, taken before TCRalphabeta/CD19-depleted stem cell transplant. Receptors originate from a boy in the first two years of life with acute myeloid leukemia, due to receive a stem cell transplant. Each CDR3 is given with its conserved first and last residue. Each record gives: V gene, D gene, clone size, J gene, CDR3 protein, CDR3 DNA. A D gene is named only where the DNA matches it firmly. Some rows have no size entry. The others give once, few or many, or a class for an expanded clone.

>TRBV6-1|.|many|TRBJ2-7
CASSPPGRSYEQYF
TGTGCCAGCAGCCCCCCGGGACGGTCCTACGAGCAGTACTTC
>TRBV7-2|.|.|TRBJ1-4
CASSFIPTGGGQEKLFF
TGTGCCAGCAGCTTCATCCCGACAGGTGGGGGGCAGGAAAAACTGTTTTTT
>TRBV18|.|many|TRBJ2-5
CASSPPSSETQYF
TGTGCCAGCTCACCACCGTCTTCAGAGACCCAGTACTTC
>TRBV20-1|.|many|TRBJ2-7
CSASYRLNYEQYF
TGCAGTGCTAGCTACAGGTTGAACTACGAGCAGTACTTC
>TRBV7-3|.|many|TRBJ2-4
CASSIAGVGDIQYF
TGTGCCAGCAGCATCGCAGGGGTTGGGGACATTCAGTACTTC
>TRBV5-1|TRBD1|many|TRBJ2-5
CASRLLNAGQGYQETQYF
TGCGCCAGCAGACTGCTAAACGCGGGACAGGGGTATCAAGAGACCCAGTACTTC
>TRBV11-1|.|few|TRBJ2-3
CASSSTGQGRAFTDTQYF
TGTGCCAGCAGCTCTACCGGCCAGGGACGAGCCTTCACAGATACGCAGTATTTT
>TRBV12-3/TRBV12-4|TRBD1|many|TRBJ1-2
CASNLGDRLNYGYTF
TGTGCCAGCAACCTAGGGGACAGGCTAAACTATGGCTACACCTTC
>TRBV29-1|.|many|TRBJ1-2
CSVEGEFTGANYGYTF
TGCAGCGTTGAGGGGGAGTTTACGGGGGCTAACTATGGCTACACCTTC
>TRBV16|.|.|TRBJ2-7
CASSRASYEQYF
TGTGCCAGCAGCCGCGCCTCCTACGAGCAGTACTTC
>TRBV20-1|TRBD1|many|TRBJ2-1
CSARDRDRGWNEQFF
TGCAGTGCTAGAGATCGCGACAGGGGGTGGAATGAGCAGTTCTTC
>TRBV28|TRBD1|many|TRBJ1-6
CASSPDRGLNHSPLHF
TGTGCCAGCAGTCCGGACAGGGGGCTGAATCATTCACCCCTCCACTTT
>TRBV12-3/TRBV12-4|TRBD2|many|TRBJ2-1
CASSLTSGGIYNEQFF
TGTGCCAGCAGTCTTACTAGCGGGGGGATCTACAATGAGCAGTTCTTC
>TRBV7-2|.|many|TRBJ2-7
CASSLASGAGSTYEQYF
TGTGCCAGCAGCTTAGCATCCGGGGCGGGTAGCACCTACGAGCAGTACTTC
>TRBV20-1|.|.|TRBJ2-2
CSAFPVGRNTGELFF
TGCAGTGCTTTTCCCGTGGGTAGGAACACCGGGGAGCTGTTTTTT
>TRBV5-1|TRBD2|many|TRBJ2-3
CASRQLGRAGGSTDTQYF
TGCGCCAGCAGACAACTCGGACGGGCCGGGGGGAGCACAGATACGCAGTATTTT
>TRBV6-7|.|many|TRBJ1-1
CASSQRGPEAFF
TGTGCCAGCAGTCAGAGGGGCCCTGAAGCTTTCTTT
>TRBV7-9|.|few|TRBJ1-2
CASSLPTGPYGYTF
TGTGCCAGCAGCTTACCGACAGGCCCCTATGGCTACACCTTC
>TRBV7-2|TRBD2|many|TRBJ2-7
CASSLGSGLGGQYF
TGTGCCAGCAGCTTGGGGTCGGGACTAGGCGGGCAGTACTTC